The 32 T cell receptor beta chains listed next were all sequenced from one sample in a study of shared clonotypes between healthy human individuals. Here immunoSEQ multiplex PCR was the method, and the copy in TCRdb shows in-frame clones only, minus some. The top ten hold 0.1% to 0.15% of the sample, which has 2 million to 2.5 million clones, 85% to 95% seen once. Source material: naive CD4+ T cells sorted from blood. Subset: CD45RA+ positively selected. The receptor set was obtained from a young man in good health.

This sequence joins TRBV4-1 and TRBJ2-2; the match to TRBD2 covers 7 bases. This CDR3 is 15 amino acids long. Germline V gene sequence: CDR1 MGHRA, CDR2 YSYEKL. V was pared by 0 bases and J by 5 bases, with 3 bases of the junction left unmatched. For the CDR3, the DNA is TGCGCCAGCAGCCAAGAGGGGACTATGACCGGGGAGCTGTTTTTT. It codes for CASSQEGTMTGELFF.

Here the CDR3 DNA reads TGTGCCAGCAGCATAGGAGGCGAGCAGTACTTC. Its translation: CASSIGGEQYF. The chain uses TRBV11-2 and TRBJ2-7, with D possibly TRBD2 on 5 matching bases. The CDR3 extends over 11 amino acids. Per germline, CDR1 SGHAT and CDR2 FQNNGV. V gave up 5 bases and J gave up 6 bases, with 8 bases separating them.

This clone was seen once. The V gene is TRBV6-5, the J gene TRBJ2-2; D uncertain. Germline V gene lookup returns CDR1 MNHEY and CDR2 SVGAGI. The CDR3 extends over 15 amino acids. With 7 bases removed from V and 1 base from J, the gap between germline ends came to 13 bases. The DNA for the CDR3 is TGTGCCAGCACCCCCGGGTGGGGGAACACCGGGGAGCTGTTTTTT. Translated: CASTPGWGNTGELFF.

The gene calls are TRBV3-2 and TRBJ2-7. TRBV3-2 is given as a pseudogene. This CDR3 contains 9 residues. In nucleotides, the CDR3 is TGTGCCAGCAGCAGAACCCAGTACTTC. Protein sequence: CASSRTQYF.

The chain recombines TRBV7-9 with TRBJ1-1; D is unresolved. In germline, CDR1 is SEHNR, CDR2 FQNEAQ (reference sequence). Trimming took off 3 bases at V and 6 bases at J, with 11 bases between the two ends. The CDR3 extends over 13 amino acids. CDR3 residues: CASSFLGGAEAFF. CDR3 coding DNA: TGTGCCAGCAGCTTTTTGGGTGGGGCTGAAGCTTTCTTT.

The V and J genes are TRBV10-2 and TRBJ2-1, with D perhaps given as TRBD1 or TRBD2 (5 bases each). Per germline, CDR1 WSHSY and CDR2 SAAADI. The CDR3 is 14 residues long. V shed 8 bases and J shed 9 bases, with 20 bases lying between them. CDR3 bases: TGCGCCAGCGCCCTGGGGGTAGGGTATACTGAGCAGTTCTTC. Protein sequence: CASALGVGYTEQFF.

The chain's CDR3 is CATGQGELFF. The DNA for the CDR3 is TGCGCCACCGGGCAAGGGGAGCTGTTTTTT. The chain employs TRBV10-2 and TRBJ2-2; no clear D. Germline V gives CDR1 WSHSY, CDR2 SAAADI. This CDR3 is 10 amino acids long. Trimming removed 10 bases from V and 8 bases from J, with 8 bases in between.

This chain connects TRBV7-9 to TRBJ2-7; 7 positions match TRBD1. CDR3 size: 13 residues. Trimming took 3 bases from V and 5 from J; bases not matched to a gene: 4. Per the germline V gene, CDR1 is SEHNR and CDR2 is FQNEAQ (reference sequence). CDR3 nucleotide sequence: TGTGCCAGCAGCTTGTTTCAGGGGGACGAGCAGTACTTC. Protein sequence: CASSLFQGDEQYF.

The rearrangement links TRBV2 to TRBJ2-1; 14 bases agree with TRBD2. Germline V CDR1 and CDR2: SNHLY, FYNNEI. The CDR3 contains 14 residues. J lost 10 bases, V lost 6 bases, and 5 bases had no gene match. CDR3 sequence: CASSNGLAGGEQFF. The CDR3 DNA reads TGTGCCAGCAGCAACGGACTAGCGGGAGGCGAGCAGTTCTTC.

This clone was seen a single time. V is TRBV4-1 and J is TRBJ1-4, with D possibly TRBD1 on 6 matching bases. The CDR3 length is 15 residues. The V end was cut by 1 base, the J end by 10 bases, with 16 bases between. Germline V gene sequence: CDR1 MGHRA, CDR2 YSYEKL. The DNA for the CDR3 is TGCGCCAGCAGCCAAGTCGGAGGACAGACCTTAAAACTGTTTTTT. Its translation is CASSQVGGQTLKLFF.

The chain uses TRBV5-1 and TRBJ2-3; D may match TRBD1 or TRBD2 (5 bases each). This CDR3 comprises 15 residues. CDR1 is SGHRS and CDR2 is YFSETQ in the germline V gene. The germline V and J ends were trimmed by 0 bases and 5 bases, with 13 bases remaining between them. For the CDR3, the DNA is TGCGCCAGCAGCTTGGTGTTGGGGGTTGGAGATACGCAGTATTTT. Translated: CASSLVLGVGDTQYF.

The J gene is TRBJ1-5, the V gene TRBV7-9; D is unresolved. The V end was cut by 4 bases, the J end by 4 bases, with 14 bases between. The germline gives CDR1 SEHNR, CDR2 FQNEAQ (reference sequence). The CDR3 runs to 15 residues. The CDR3 DNA reads TGTGCCAGCAGCTACTCAGCCCAGTCGAATCAGCCCCAGCATTTT. As protein: CASSYSAQSNQPQHF.

V usage is TRBV10-3 and J usage is TRBJ2-7; no definite D call. The CDR3 has 11 amino acids. Germline CDR1 and CDR2: ENHRY and SYGVKD. The V end was cut by 4 bases, the J end by 5 bases, with 6 bases between. The CDR3 DNA reads as TGTGCCATCAGTGCCGACCACGAGCAGTACTTC. It codes for CAISADHEQYF.

The V gene is TRBV27, the J gene TRBJ2-5; 10 positions match TRBD1. Trimming cost V 6 bases and J 5 bases; bases outside gene matches: 9. CDR3 length equals 15 residues. Germline-derived CDR1 and CDR2 are MNHEY and SMNVEV (reference sequence). CDR3 DNA: TGTGCCAGCAGCTCAGGGACAGGGGCGGGCGAGACCCAGTACTTC. Encoded protein: CASSSGTGAGETQYF.

The V gene is TRBV6-5, the J gene TRBJ1-1; D gene unclear. Trimming removed 5 bases at V and 7 bases at J, with 8 bases between. Germline CDR1 reads MNHEY; CDR2 reads SVGAGI. The CDR3 spans 11 residues. CDR3 residues: CASSIGIEAFF. The CDR3 region has the DNA TGTGCCAGCAGTATAGGGATTGAAGCTTTCTTT.

A remark on this clone: Other DNA sequences within the sample encode an identical CDR3. J is TRBJ2-5 and V is TRBV9; possibly TRBD1 or TRBD2 for D (5 bases each). V lost 2 bases to trimming and J lost 2 bases, with 10 bases between them. This CDR3 has 14 residues. Germline loops: CDR1 SGDLS, CDR2 YYNGEE. CDR3 amino acids: CASSVGAVQETQYF. The CDR3 DNA sequence: TGTGCCAGCAGCGTCGGGGCGGTACAAGAGACCCAGTACTTC. Complete variable domain (other parts from reference TRBV9 and TRBJ2-5): DSGVTQTPKHLITATGQRVTLRCSPRSGDLSVYWYQQSLDQGLQFLIQYYNGEERAKGNILERFSAQQFPDLHSELNLSSLELGDSALYFCASSVGAVQETQYFGPGTRLLVL.

The chain carries TRBV5-1 and TRBJ2-5; no definite D call. Per germline, CDR1 SGHRS and CDR2 YFSETQ. The V end was cut by 0 bases, the J end by 0 bases, with 9 bases between. This CDR3 is built from 15 residues. The CDR3 bases are TGCGCCAGCAGCTTGGCCTCCAGCGACCAAGAGACCCAGTACTTC. Its protein is CASSLASSDQETQYF.

The chain's CDR3 is CASSSTATEPLHF. The DNA for the CDR3 is TGTGCCAGCAGTTCAACCGCTACTGAACCCCTCCACTTT. V usage is TRBV27 and J usage is TRBJ1-6; D remains ambiguous. Germline CDR1 reads MNHEY; CDR2 reads SMNVEV (reference sequence). V was pared by 4 bases and J by 12 bases, with 13 bases between. The CDR3 covers 13 residues.

This clone appeared a single time. The V and J genes are TRBV27 and TRBJ2-2; tentative D call: TRBD1 (5 bases). Trimming shortened V by 2 bases and J by 4 bases, and 11 bases separated the two germline ends. This CDR3 contains 15 residues. Germline CDR1 reads MNHEY; CDR2 reads SMNVEV (reference sequence). CDR3 region: CASSLIGQGTGELFF. In DNA, the CDR3 is TGTGCCAGCAGTTTAATTGGGCAGGGCACCGGGGAGCTGTTTTTT.

A word on this clone: Other DNA sequences within the sample encode an identical CDR3. CDR3 nucleotide sequence: TGTGCCAGCAGTTTTCAGGGAGTAGGTGAAAAACTGTTTTTT. This translates into CASSFQGVGEKLFF. This rearrangement joins TRBV27 to TRBJ1-4; maybe TRBD1 (5 bases). CDR1 and CDR2 from the germline V gene are MNHEY and SMNVEV (reference sequence). This CDR3 is 14 amino acids long. V lost 3 bases, J lost 7 bases, and 12 bases lay in between. Variable domain in full (rest from reference TRBV27 and TRBJ1-4): EAQVTQNPRYLITVTGKKLTVTCSQNMNHEYMSWYRQDPGLGLRQIYYSMNVEVTDKGDVPEGYKVSRKEKRNFPLILESPSPNQTSLYFCASSFQGVGEKLFFGSGTQLSVL.

The chain has TRBV25-1 and TRBJ1-5; D is possibly TRBD1 (6 bases). The CDR3 has 14 residues. Germline loops: CDR1 MGHDK, CDR2 SYGVNS. V shed 3 bases and J shed 2 bases, with 8 bases lying between them. This CDR3 reads CASSDWTGNQPQHF. Written as DNA, the CDR3 is TGTGCCAGCAGTGATTGGACAGGCAATCAGCCCCAGCATTTT.

The V and J genes are TRBV6-1 and TRBJ1-2; no clear D. The CDR3 contains 15 residues. V gave up 7 bases and J gave up 1 base, with 16 bases separating them. The germline V gene encodes CDR1 MNHNS and CDR2 SASEGT. CDR3 in amino acids: CASTPFTAGNYGYTF. The CDR3, as DNA: TGTGCCAGCACTCCTTTTACTGCTGGTAACTATGGCTACACCTTC.

The chain employs TRBV11-2 and TRBJ2-5, with D perhaps matching TRBD1 or TRBD2 (5 bases each). Trimming took off 5 bases at V and 1 base at J, with 11 bases between the two ends. The CDR3 covers 14 residues. CDR1 is SGHAT, CDR2 FQNNGV, per germline. Here the CDR3 reads CASSPGTFQETQYF. CDR3 sequence (DNA): TGTGCCAGCAGCCCAGGGACCTTCCAAGAGACCCAGTACTTC.

The chain is built from TRBV7-9 and TRBJ2-7; a weak D match, TRBD2 (7 bases). There are 14 residues in the CDR3. V shed 5 bases and J shed 7 bases, with 18 bases lying between them. The germline V gene has CDR1 SEHNR and CDR2 FQNEAQ (reference sequence). In DNA form, the CDR3 reads TGTGCCAGCAGCCCTGGCGGGGGCCGCGGAGAGCAGTACTTC. It encodes CASSPGGGRGEQYF.

The chain combines TRBV5-4 with TRBJ2-7; 8 bases align to TRBD1. In germline, CDR1 is SGHNT, CDR2 YYREEE (reference sequence). The CDR3 runs 14 residues. Germline trimming cut 0 bases from V and 4 bases from J; bases unmatched to any gene: 3. The CDR3 protein is CASSLGQGFYEQYF. The CDR3 nucleotides read TGTGCCAGCAGCTTGGGACAGGGGTTTTACGAGCAGTACTTC.

As to this clone: Other DNA sequences in the sample encode the same CDR3. The rearrangement joins TRBV4-1 to TRBJ1-5; 8 positions agree with TRBD1. In germline, CDR1 is MGHRA, CDR2 YSYEKL. J lost 4 bases, V lost 3 bases, and 11 bases had no gene match. CDR3 length: 17 residues. CDR3 DNA sequence: TGCGCCAGCAGCCAGGAAGGACAGGGAGGGGGAAATCAGCCCCAGCATTTT. Its translation: CASSQEGQGGGNQPQHF.

A note on this clone: Other nucleotide sequences from this sample produce the same CDR3. The chain employs TRBV30 and TRBJ2-5; TRBD2 might be the D (6 bases). This CDR3 spans 14 amino acids. Per germline, CDR1 GTSNPN and CDR2 SVGIG (reference sequence). V lost 0 bases and J lost 5, with 13 bases in between. The CDR3 loop is CAWSVTSGGETQYF. CDR3 DNA: TGTGCCTGGAGTGTAACCAGCGGAGGGGAGACCCAGTACTTC.

The V call is TRBV10-3, the J call TRBJ1-5; 8 nucleotides agree with TRBD1. CDR3 length: 15 residues. V shed 2 bases and J 6 bases; nucleotides not matched to a gene: 6. Germline V gene sequence: CDR1 ENHRY, CDR2 SYGVKD. CDR3 residues: CAISETTGGGQPQHF. For the CDR3, the DNA is TGTGCCATCAGTGAGACCACAGGGGGAGGTCAGCCCCAGCATTTT.

The J gene is TRBJ2-5, the V gene TRBV5-4; D possibly uses TRBD1 or TRBD2 (6 bases each). The V end lost 4 bases, the J end lost 10 bases, and 20 bases lay between the germline ends. From germline, CDR1 is SGHNT and CDR2 YYREEE (reference sequence). The CDR3 consists of 14 residues. CDR3 coding DNA: TGTGCCAGCAGCGACGGAGGGGGAAGAGAAAGCCAGTACTTC. Residues: CASSDGGGRESQYF.

V is TRBV5-1 and J is TRBJ1-1, with D tentatively TRBD1 (5 bases). The V and J ends lost 3 bases and 3 bases respectively, with 12 bases between them. The CDR3 length is 14 residues. Germline loops: CDR1 SGHRS, CDR2 YFSETQ. CDR3 sequence (DNA): TGCGCCAGCAGCTCGGACAAAACCTACACTGAAGCTTTCTTT. Translating it yields CASSSDKTYTEAFF.

The chain is built from TRBV5-1 and TRBJ2-7; D not resolved. The CDR3 extends over 14 amino acids. Trimming cost V 0 bases and J 6 bases, with 13 bases left between them. Germline V gene sequence: CDR1 SGHRS, CDR2 YFSETQ. CDR3 loop: CASSLEEGTGEQYF. As DNA, the CDR3 is TGCGCCAGCAGCTTGGAGGAAGGAACCGGCGAGCAGTACTTC.

This chain links TRBV28 with TRBJ1-5; D may be TRBD1 (6 bases). Germline V CDR1 and CDR2: MDHEN, SYDVKM. There are 15 residues in the CDR3. Between the trimmed V and J ends, which lost 7 bases and 2 bases, there was a span of 15 bases. The CDR3 DNA is TGTGCCAGCACCTCGGGGGGCGCGGGCAATCAGCCCCAGCATTTT. Amino acids: CASTSGGAGNQPQHF.